This T cell receptor (beta chain) was profiled in a study of blood T cell repertoires in COVID-19. Study-level information: Samples came from the United States, Italy and Spain, spanning acute and convalescent COVID-19. PBMCs, B-cell-depleted T cells, or T cells provided the cDNA or gDNA that made up the material.

CDR1 KGHSH and CDR2 LQKENI come from the germline V gene. V trimming: 3 bases; J trimming: 5 bases; junction bases outside the gene matches: 2. The CDR3 is 14 residues long. Authors' processing steps: Estimated nucleated cell counts came from reference gene primer amplification. TCRdb keeps only in-frame clones here, not all; method: immunoSEQ multiplex PCR. The DNA gave D and trimming, while V, J and clone size come from that table. The sample records 130,000 or so clones, around three quarters being singletons. This rearrangement joins TRBV18 to TRBJ2-4; 9 bases fit TRBD1. The sequence was collected from a man aged 55 to 70 with active or convalescent COVID-19. Sequences were obtained from peripheral blood. Here the CDR3 DNA reads TGTGCCAGCTCACCTAGGACAGGGGAAAACATTCAGTACTTC. The encoded protein is CASSPRTGENIQYF.